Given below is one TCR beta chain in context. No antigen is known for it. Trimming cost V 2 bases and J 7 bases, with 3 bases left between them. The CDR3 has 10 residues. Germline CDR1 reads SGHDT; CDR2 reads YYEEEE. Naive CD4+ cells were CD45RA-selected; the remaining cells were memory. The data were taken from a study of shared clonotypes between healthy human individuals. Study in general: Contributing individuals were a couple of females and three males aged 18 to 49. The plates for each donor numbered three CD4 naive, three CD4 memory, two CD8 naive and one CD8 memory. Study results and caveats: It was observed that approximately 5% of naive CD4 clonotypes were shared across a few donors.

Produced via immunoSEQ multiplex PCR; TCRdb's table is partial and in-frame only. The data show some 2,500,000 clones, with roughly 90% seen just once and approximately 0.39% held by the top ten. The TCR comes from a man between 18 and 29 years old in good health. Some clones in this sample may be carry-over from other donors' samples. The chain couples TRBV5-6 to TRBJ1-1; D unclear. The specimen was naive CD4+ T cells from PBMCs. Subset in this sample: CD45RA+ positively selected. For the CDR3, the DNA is TGTGCCAGCAGCTTTGTTGAAGCTTTCTTT. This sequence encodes CASSFVEAFF.